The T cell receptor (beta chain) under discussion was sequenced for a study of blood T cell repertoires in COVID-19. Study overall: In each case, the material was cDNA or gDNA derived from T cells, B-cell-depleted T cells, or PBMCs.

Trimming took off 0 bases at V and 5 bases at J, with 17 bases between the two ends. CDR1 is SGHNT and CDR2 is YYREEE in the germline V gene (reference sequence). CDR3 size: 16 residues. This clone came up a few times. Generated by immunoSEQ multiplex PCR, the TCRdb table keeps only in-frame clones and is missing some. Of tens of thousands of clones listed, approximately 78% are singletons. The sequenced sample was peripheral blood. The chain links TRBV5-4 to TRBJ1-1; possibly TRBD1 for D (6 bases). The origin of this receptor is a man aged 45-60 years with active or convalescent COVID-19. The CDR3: CASSLGGWQGRTEAFF. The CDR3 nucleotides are TGTGCCAGCAGCTTGGGGGGTTGGCAGGGGCGGACTGAAGCTTTCTTT.